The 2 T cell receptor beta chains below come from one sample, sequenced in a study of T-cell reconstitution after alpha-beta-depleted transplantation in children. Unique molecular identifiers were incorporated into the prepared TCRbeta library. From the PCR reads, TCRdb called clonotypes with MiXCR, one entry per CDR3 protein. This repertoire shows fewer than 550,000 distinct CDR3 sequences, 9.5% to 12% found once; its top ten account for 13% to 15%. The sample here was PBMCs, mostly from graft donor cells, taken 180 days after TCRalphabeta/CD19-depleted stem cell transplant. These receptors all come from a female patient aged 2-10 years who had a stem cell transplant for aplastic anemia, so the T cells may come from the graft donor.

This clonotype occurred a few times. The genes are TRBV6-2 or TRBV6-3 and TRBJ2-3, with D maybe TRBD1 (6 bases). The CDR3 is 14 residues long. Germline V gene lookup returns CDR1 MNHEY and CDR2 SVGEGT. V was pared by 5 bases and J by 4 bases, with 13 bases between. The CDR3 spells CASSNRVLPDTQYF. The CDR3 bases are TGTGCCAGCAGTAACAGGGTTTTGCCAGATACGCAGTATTTT.

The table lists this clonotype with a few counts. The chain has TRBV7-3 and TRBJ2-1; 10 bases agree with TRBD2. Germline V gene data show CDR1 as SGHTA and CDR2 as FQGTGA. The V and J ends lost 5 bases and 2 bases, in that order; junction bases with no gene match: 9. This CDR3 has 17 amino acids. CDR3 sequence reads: CASSPASGRTPYNEQFF. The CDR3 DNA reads TGTGCCAGCAGCCCGGCTAGCGGGAGAACCCCCTACAATGAGCAGTTCTTC.